Below are 5 T cell receptor beta chains sequenced from a single sample in a study of T cell responses to AZD1222 COVID-19 vaccine. Using immunoSEQ multiplex PCR, the repertoire was profiled, and TCRdb retains in-frame clones only, with some absent. This repertoire shows about 150,000 clones, approximately 86% found once; its top ten account for roughly 5.4%. Specimen: peripheral blood, collected 28 days after the second dose of the MenACWY control vaccine. These TCRs come from an adult who received the MenACWY meningococcal vaccine as a control.

This chain joins TRBV10-3 and TRBJ2-7; the D gene is possibly TRBD1 (6 bases). V dropped 4 bases and J dropped 2 bases, with 9 bases sitting between them. The CDR3 covers 13 residues. CDR1 is ENHRY and CDR2 is SYGVKD in the germline V gene. CDR3 nucleotides: TGTGCCATCAGTGGGACAGCCCCCTACGAGCAGTACTTC. Protein product: CAISGTAPYEQYF.

The V and J genes are TRBV28 and TRBJ2-5; 9 bases agree with TRBD1. The CDR3 is 15 residues long. V lost 6 bases and J lost 2; bases outside the gene matches: 7. Germline CDR1 MDHEN, CDR2 SYDVKM. CDR3: CASRTPGQGQETQYF. As DNA, the CDR3 is TGTGCCAGCAGAACCCCGGGACAGGGTCAAGAGACCCAGTACTTC.

About this clone: The sample holds other DNA sequences that translate to the same CDR3. The CDR3 DNA is TGTGCCAGCAGCTTAAGGGCCGGGGGACAGGGGGCCTCCACCGGGGAGCTGTTTTTT. This sequence encodes CASSLRAGGQGASTGELFF. The chain has TRBV7-3 and TRBJ2-2; 12 nucleotides align to TRBD1. Germline CDR1 is SGHTA and CDR2 is FQGTGA. With V trimmed by 1 base and J by 4 bases, 10 bases remained unmatched. The CDR3 loop spans 19 amino acids.

The chain recombines TRBV6-4 with TRBJ1-2; D gene unclear. CDR1 MRHNA and CDR2 SNTAGT come from the germline V gene. The CDR3 runs 13 residues. V shed 6 bases and J shed 2 bases, with 10 bases lying between them. The CDR3 reads CASSPGQNYGYTF. In nucleotides, the CDR3 is TGTGCCAGCAGCCCTGGGCAGAACTATGGCTACACCTTC.

This rearrangement joins TRBV28 to TRBJ1-3; TRBD1 matches 7 bases. V lost 7 bases and J lost 0; bases outside the gene matches: 18. In germline, CDR1 is MDHEN, CDR2 SYDVKM. This CDR3 is 19 amino acids long. This chain's CDR3 is CASKSNRGYSSPSGNTIYF. The CDR3 DNA sequence: TGTGCCAGCAAATCGAACAGGGGATACTCTTCCCCCTCTGGAAACACCATATATTTT.